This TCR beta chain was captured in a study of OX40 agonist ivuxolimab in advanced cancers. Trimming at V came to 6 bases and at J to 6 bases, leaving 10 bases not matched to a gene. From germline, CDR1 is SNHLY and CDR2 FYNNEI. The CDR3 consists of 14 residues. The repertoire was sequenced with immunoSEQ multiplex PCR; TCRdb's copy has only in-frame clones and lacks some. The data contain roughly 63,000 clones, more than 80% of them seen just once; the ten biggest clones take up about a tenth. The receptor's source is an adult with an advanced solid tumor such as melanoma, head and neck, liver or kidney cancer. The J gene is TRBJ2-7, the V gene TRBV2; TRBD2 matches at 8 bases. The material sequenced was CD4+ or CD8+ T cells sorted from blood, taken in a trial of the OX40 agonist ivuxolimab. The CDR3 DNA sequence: TGTGCCAGCAGGACCGGGACTAGTGTCCCCGAGCAGTACTTC. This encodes CASRTGTSVPEQYF.